The 11 T cell receptor beta chains reported below all come from one sample, sequenced in a study of identifying expanded T cells in peripheral blood. Some clones are missing from TCRdb's copy, which holds only in-frame ones; the method was immunoSEQ multiplex PCR. The sample carries about 85,000 clones, around 91% recorded once. Input material: blood. The receptors originated from a person aged 18 to 75 in good health.

This chain joins TRBV6-6 and TRBJ1-4; no definite D call. Germline values: CDR1 MNHNY, CDR2 SVGAGI (reference sequence). The CDR3 covers 13 residues. V was trimmed by 7 bases and J by 3 bases, leaving 9 bases between them. CDR3 in amino acids: CASKRAANEKLFF. Written as DNA, the CDR3 is TGTGCCAGCAAACGGGCGGCTAATGAAAAACTGTTTTTT.

The chain uses TRBV9 and TRBJ2-1; 7 nucleotides align to TRBD2. The V and J ends lost 5 bases and 6 bases, in that order; junction bases with no gene match: 14. The CDR3 has 16 residues. CDR1 SGDLS and CDR2 YYNGEE come from the germline V gene. The DNA for the CDR3 is TGTGCCAGCAGTGGTCGTAGCGGAGGGGAGGGCAATGAGCAGTTCTTC. Its translation is CASSGRSGGEGNEQFF.

V is TRBV5-5 and J is TRBJ1-6, with 9 positions matching TRBD1. The germline CDR1 and CDR2 sequences are SGHKS and YYEKEE (reference sequence). V lost 6 bases and J lost 7; bases outside the gene matches: 8. This CDR3 spans 15 amino acids. The CDR3 protein is CASTSGTGPNSPLHF. CDR3 DNA sequence: TGTGCCAGCACCTCCGGGACAGGGCCAAATTCACCCCTCCACTTT. Full variable domain (rest looked up from reference TRBV5-5 and TRBJ1-6): DAGVTQSPTHLIKTRGQQVTLRCSPISGHKSVSWYQQVLGQGPQFIFQYYEKEERGRGNFPDRFSARQFPNYSSELNVNALLLGDSALYLCASTSGTGPNSPLHFGNGTRLTVT.

In this sample, this clone turned up once. The rearrangement joins TRBV18 to TRBJ1-4; the D is unclear. The V end lost 0 bases, the J end lost 8 bases, and 7 bases lay between the germline ends. Germline CDR1 is KGHSH and CDR2 is LQKENI. CDR3 size: 13 residues. The CDR3 protein is CASSPPVGEKLFF. The CDR3 DNA sequence: TGTGCCAGCTCACCACCGGTCGGGGAAAAACTGTTTTTT.

The chain links TRBV7-6 to TRBJ2-1; 15 positions agree with TRBD2. CDR1 and CDR2 (germline): SGHVS, FNYEAQ. The V segment lost 5 bases and the J segment 0 bases; nucleotides outside the gene matches: 14. The CDR3 length is 21 residues. For the CDR3, the DNA is TGTGCCAGCAGCGGGTGGCCCGTGGGGACTAGCGGGGGGAGCTCCTACAATGAGCAGTTCTTC. This encodes CASSGWPVGTSGGSSYNEQFF.

The chain joins TRBV5-1 to TRBJ2-1; D gene ambiguous. The CDR3 spans 14 residues. Germline V lookup: CDR1 SGHRS, CDR2 YFSETQ. With 7 bases removed from V and 0 bases from J, the gap between germline ends came to 11 bases. The CDR3 DNA follows: TGCGCCAGCCTCGAGACGAGCTCCTACAATGAGCAGTTCTTC. Amino acids: CASLETSSYNEQFF.

The chain is built from TRBV6-6 and TRBJ1-2, with D unclear. CDR3 length equals 12 residues. Per germline, CDR1 MNHNY and CDR2 SVGAGI (reference sequence). DNA for the CDR3: TGTGTCACCCAGGCCGGGGACTATGGCTACACCTTC. This gives the protein CVTQAGDYGYTF.

The CDR3 DNA is TGTGCCAGCAGCCTACAGGGAAATCAGCCCCAGCATTTT. Amino acids: CASSLQGNQPQHF. V is TRBV28 and J is TRBJ1-5; possibly TRBD1 for D (6 bases). The V and J ends lost 6 bases and 4 bases respectively, with 10 bases between them. Germline assignment: CDR1 MDHEN and CDR2 SYDVKM. The CDR3 runs to 13 residues.

The CDR3 here is CASSWGNLYNEQFF. For the CDR3, the DNA is TGTGCCAGCAGTTGGGGGAACCTCTACAATGAGCAGTTCTTC. The V gene is TRBV6-5, the J gene TRBJ2-1, with D possibly called TRBD1 or TRBD2 (5 bases each). Germline V gene data show CDR1 as MNHEY and CDR2 as SVGAGI. The CDR3 extends over 14 amino acids. V lost 4 bases and J 3 bases, leaving 10 bases between the germline ends.

The chain carries TRBV9 and TRBJ2-3; 9 nucleotides align to TRBD2. V lost 2 bases to trimming and J lost 6 bases; unmatched junction nucleotides: 7. CDR3 length: 15 residues. From germline, CDR1 is SGDLS and CDR2 YYNGEE. CDR3 sequence (DNA): TGTGCCAGCAGCGTTAGTAGCGGGAGAAGTGATACGCAGTATTTT. This sequence encodes CASSVSSGRSDTQYF. Variable domain in full (rest from reference TRBV9 and TRBJ2-3): DSGVTQTPKHLITATGQRVTLRCSPRSGDLSVYWYQQSLDQGLQFLIQYYNGEERAKGNILERFSAQQFPDLHSELNLSSLELGDSALYFCASSVSSGRSDTQYFGPGTRLTVL.

This clone occurred once. The chain combines TRBV2 with TRBJ2-3, with D possibly matching TRBD2 (6 bases). Germline CDR1 is SNHLY and CDR2 is FYNNEI. CDR3 size: 15 residues. The V and J ends lost 6 bases and 0 bases respectively, with 13 bases between them. The CDR3 coding sequence is TGTGCCAGCAGGACCAGGAGCGGGAGCACAGATACGCAGTATTTT. Translation gives CASRTRSGSTDTQYF.